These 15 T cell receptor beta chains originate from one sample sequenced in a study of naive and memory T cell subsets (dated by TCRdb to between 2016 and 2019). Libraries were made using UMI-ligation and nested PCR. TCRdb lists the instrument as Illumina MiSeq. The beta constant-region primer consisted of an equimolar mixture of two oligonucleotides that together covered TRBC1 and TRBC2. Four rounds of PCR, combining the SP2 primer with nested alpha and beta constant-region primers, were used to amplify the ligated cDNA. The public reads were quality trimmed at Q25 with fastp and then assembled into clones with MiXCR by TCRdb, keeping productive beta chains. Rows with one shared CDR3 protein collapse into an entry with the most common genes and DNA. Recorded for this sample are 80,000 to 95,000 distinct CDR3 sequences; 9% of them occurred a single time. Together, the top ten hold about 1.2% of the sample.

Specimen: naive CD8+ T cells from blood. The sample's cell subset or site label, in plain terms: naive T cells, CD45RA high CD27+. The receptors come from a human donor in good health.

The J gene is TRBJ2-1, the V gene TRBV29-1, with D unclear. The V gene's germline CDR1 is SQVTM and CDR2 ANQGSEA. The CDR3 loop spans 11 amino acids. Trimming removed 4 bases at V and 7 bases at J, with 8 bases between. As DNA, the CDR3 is TGCAGCGTTGGAGATCAGAATGAGCAGTTCTTC. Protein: CSVGDQNEQFF.

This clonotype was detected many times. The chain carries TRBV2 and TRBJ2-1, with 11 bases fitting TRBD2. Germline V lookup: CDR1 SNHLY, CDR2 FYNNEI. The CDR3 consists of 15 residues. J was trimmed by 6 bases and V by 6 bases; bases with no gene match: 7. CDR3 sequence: CASRPTSGNRNEQFF. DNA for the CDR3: TGTGCCAGCAGGCCGACTAGCGGGAATCGCAATGAGCAGTTCTTC.

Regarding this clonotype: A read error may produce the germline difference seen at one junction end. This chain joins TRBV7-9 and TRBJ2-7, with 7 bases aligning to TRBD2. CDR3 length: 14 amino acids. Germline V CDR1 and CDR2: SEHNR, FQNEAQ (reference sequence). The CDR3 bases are TGTGCCAGCTCCCAGCGGGGTGGACTCTACGAGCTGTACTTC. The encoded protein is CASSQRGGLYELYF.

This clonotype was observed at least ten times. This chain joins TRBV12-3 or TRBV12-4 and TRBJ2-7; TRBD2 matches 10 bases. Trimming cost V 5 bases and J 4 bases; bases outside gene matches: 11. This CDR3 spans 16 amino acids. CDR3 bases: TGTGCCAGCAGTGATACCGGGACTAGCGCCGTTTACGAGCAGTACTTC. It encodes CASSDTGTSAVYEQYF.

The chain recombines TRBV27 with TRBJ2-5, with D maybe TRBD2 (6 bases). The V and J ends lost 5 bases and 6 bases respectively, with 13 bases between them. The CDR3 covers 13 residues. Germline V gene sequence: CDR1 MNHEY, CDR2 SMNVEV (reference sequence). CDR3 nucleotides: TGTGCCAGCAGTCGGGGGACGACGAAGACCCAGTACTTC. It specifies CASSRGTTKTQYF.

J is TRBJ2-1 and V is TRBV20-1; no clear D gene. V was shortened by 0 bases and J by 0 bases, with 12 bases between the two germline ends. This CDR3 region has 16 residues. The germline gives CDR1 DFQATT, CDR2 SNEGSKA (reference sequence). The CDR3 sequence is CSARDDFSSSYNEQFF. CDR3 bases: TGCAGTGCTAGAGATGATTTCTCGAGCTCCTACAATGAGCAGTTCTTC.

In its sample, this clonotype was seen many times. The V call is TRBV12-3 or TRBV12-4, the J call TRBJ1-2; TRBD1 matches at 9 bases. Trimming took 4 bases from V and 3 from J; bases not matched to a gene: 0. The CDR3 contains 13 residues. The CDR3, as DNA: TGTGCCAGCAGTTGGACAGGGGACTATGGCTACACCTTC. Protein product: CASSWTGDYGYTF.

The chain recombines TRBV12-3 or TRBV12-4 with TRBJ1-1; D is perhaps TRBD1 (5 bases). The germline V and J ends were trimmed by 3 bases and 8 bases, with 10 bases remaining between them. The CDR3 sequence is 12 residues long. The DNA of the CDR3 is TGTGCCAGCAGTTTGGGGGGGGTCGAAGCTTTCTTT. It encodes CASSLGGVEAFF.

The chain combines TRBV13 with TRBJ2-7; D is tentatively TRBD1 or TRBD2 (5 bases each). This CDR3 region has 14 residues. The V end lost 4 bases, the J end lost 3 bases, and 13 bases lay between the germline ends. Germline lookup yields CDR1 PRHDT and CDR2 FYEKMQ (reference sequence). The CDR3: CASSSGTGYYEQYF. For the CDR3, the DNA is TGTGCCAGCAGCTCCGGGACCGGATACTACGAGCAGTACTTC.

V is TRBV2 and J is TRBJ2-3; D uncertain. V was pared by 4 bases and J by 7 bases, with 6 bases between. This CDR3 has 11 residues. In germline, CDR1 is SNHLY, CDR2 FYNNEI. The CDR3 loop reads CASSGSNTQYF. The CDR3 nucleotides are TGTGCCAGCAGTGGTTCAAATACGCAGTATTTT.

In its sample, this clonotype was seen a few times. The chain's CDR3 is CASSVESSGSSEQYF. CDR3 nucleotide sequence: TGTGCCAGCAGCGTAGAGTCTAGCGGGAGTAGCGAGCAGTACTTC. The chain carries TRBV9 and TRBJ2-7; 10 bases line up with TRBD2. J was trimmed by 6 bases and V by 0 bases; bases with no gene match: 6. The length of the CDR3 is 15 residues. CDR1 and CDR2 (germline): SGDLS, YYNGEE. Full variable domain (missing parts from reference TRBV9 and TRBJ2-7): DSGVTQTPKHLITATGQRVTLRCSPRSGDLSVYWYQQSLDQGLQFLIQYYNGEERAKGNILERFSAQQFPDLHSELNLSSLELGDSALYFCASSVESSGSSEQYFGPGTRLTVT.

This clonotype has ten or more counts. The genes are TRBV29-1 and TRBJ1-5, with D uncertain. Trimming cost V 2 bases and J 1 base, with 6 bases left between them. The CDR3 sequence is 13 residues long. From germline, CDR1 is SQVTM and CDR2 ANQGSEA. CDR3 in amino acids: CSVELGSNQPQHF. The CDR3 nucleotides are TGCAGCGTTGAATTGGGGAGCAATCAGCCCCAGCATTTT.

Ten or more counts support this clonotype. The CDR3 coding sequence is TGTGCCAGCAGCCGGGACAACAATGAGCAGTTCTTC. Its translation is CASSRDNNEQFF. V and J are TRBV3-1 and TRBJ2-1, with D possibly matching TRBD1 (6 bases). Trimming left V 4 bases short and J 5 bases short, with 6 bases between. The CDR3 consists of 12 residues. The germline V gene has CDR1 LGHDT and CDR2 YNNKEL (reference sequence).

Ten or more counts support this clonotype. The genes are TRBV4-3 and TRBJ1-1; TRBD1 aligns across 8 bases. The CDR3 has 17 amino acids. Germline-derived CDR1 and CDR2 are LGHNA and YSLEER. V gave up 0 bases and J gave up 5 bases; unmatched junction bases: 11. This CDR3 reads CASSQDTGGEVGTEAFF. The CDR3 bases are TGCGCCAGCAGCCAAGATACAGGGGGGGAAGTTGGTACTGAAGCTTTCTTT.

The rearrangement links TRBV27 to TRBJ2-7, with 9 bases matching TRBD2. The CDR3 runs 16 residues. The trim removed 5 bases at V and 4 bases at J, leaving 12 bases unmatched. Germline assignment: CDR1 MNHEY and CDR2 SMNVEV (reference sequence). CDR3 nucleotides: TGTGCCAGCAGTCCCCGTAAGCGGGAGGTCTTGTACGAGCAGTACTTC. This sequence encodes CASSPRKREVLYEQYF.